Listed below are T cell receptor beta chains from one sample, sequenced in a study of shared clonotypes between healthy human individuals. Assay: immunoSEQ multiplex PCR; the TCRdb copy retains only in-frame clones and omits some. The sample includes over 850,000 clones, about four fifths of them seen just once. Sequencing used memory CD4+ T cells from PBMCs. The receptors stem from a man between 18 and 29 years old in good health. Some clones in this sample may be carry-over from other donors' samples. CDR3s include the opening cysteine and the closing phenylalanine or tryptophan. A D gene is named only where the DNA matches it firmly. Part of the rows lack a size; the others show once, few, many or a class for expanded clones.

TRBJ2-3,TRBV2,.,.,TGTGCCAGCAGTGAAAACCGTAAGGGTGACGAGCGATGGTTT,CASSENRKGDERWF
TRBJ2-7,TRBV5-1,once,.,TGCGCCAGCAGCTTCCTTGGGTCTAGCGCCTCCTACGAGCAGTACTTC,CASSFLGSSASYEQYF
TRBJ1-1,TRBV5-1,few,TRBD1,TGCGCCAGCAGCTTTAACCGGGACAGTGAAGCTTTCTTT,CASSFNRDSEAFF
TRBJ2-3,TRBV7-3,.,TRBD2,TGTGCCAGCAGCTTTGGAAGCGGGAATATAGATACGCAGTATTTT,CASSFGSGNIDTQYF
TRBJ1-3,TRBV7-2,.,.,TGTGCCAGCACCCAAACCGGGGGACAAGTCTCTGGAAACACCATATATTTT,CASTQTGGQVSGNTIYF
TRBJ2-3,TRBV7-2,.,.,TGTGCCAGCAGCTATTGGGGGGCCACAGATACGCAGTATTTT,CASSYWGATDTQYF
TRBJ2-1,TRBV4-1,.,.,TGCGCCAGCAGCCAAGGATGGAGCTCCTACAATGAGCAGTTCTTC,CASSQGWSSYNEQFF
TRBJ1-2,TRBV10-1,.,.,TGCGCCAGCAGTGAGCGGGGCGGCTATGGCTACACCTTC,CASSERGGYGYTF
TRBJ2-5,TRBV5-1,.,.,TGCGCCAGCAGCTTGGCTGACCAAGAGACCCAGTACTTC,CASSLADQETQYF
TRBJ1-5,TRBV28,few,.,TGTGCCAGCAGTTTACCGCAGGGAAGCAATCAGCCCCAGCATTTT,CASSLPQGSNQPQHF
TRBJ2-3,TRBV18,once,.,TGTGCCAGCTCACCGGACCCGGGGACAGATACGCAGTATTTT,CASSPDPGTDTQYF
TRBJ2-1,TRBV28,.,.,TGTGCCAGCAGTTTATTGGGAGGTCTATACAATGAGCAGTTCTTC,CASSLLGGLYNEQFF
TRBJ2-6,TRBV27,.,.,TGTGCCAGCAGTCCGTACTTCGGCTCCAGCTCTGGGGCCAACGTCCTGACTTTC,CASSPYFGSSSGANVLTF
TRBJ2-2,TRBV6-6,.,.,TGTGCCAGCAGTGTAGGGGGCGGGGAGCTGTTTTTT,CASSVGGGELFF
TRBJ2-1,TRBV5-4,.,TRBD2,TGTGCCAGCAGTTTAGATAGCGGGAGGGCCAATGAGCAGTTCTTC,CASSLDSGRANEQFF
TRBJ2-2,TRBV7-8,.,.,TGTGCCAGCAGCTTTTGGGGGGAGGCGACCACCGGGGAGCTGTTTTTT,CASSFWGEATTGELFF
TRBJ2-2,TRBV7-6,few,.,TGTGCCAGCAGCCCCCCGGGCAGAAACACCGGGGAGCTGTTTTTT,CASSPPGRNTGELFF
TRBJ2-5,TRBV4-2,.,.,TGTGCCAGCAGCCCCCCCCGTAGGGGAGTAGCGGAGACCCAGTACTTC,CASSPPRRGVAETQYF
TRBJ2-1,TRBV7-8,.,.,TGTGCCAGCAGCTTAATCAGTGAGCAGTTCTTC,CASSLISEQFF
TRBJ2-2,TRBV29-1,many,.,TGCAGCGTTGAGATCCGGGGGCGGCTGTTTTTT,CSVEIRGRLFF
TRBJ1-1,TRBV25-1,.,TRBD1,TGTGCCAGCACAAAGACAGGGGCCTACACTGAAGCTTTCTTT,CASTKTGAYTEAFF
TRBJ2-1,TRBV30,.,.,TGTGCCTGGAGTGAATTTTTGGGGAATGAGCAGTTCTTC,CAWSEFLGNEQFF